Presented here are 27 T cell receptor beta chains from one specimen sequenced in a study of T cell changes during pregnancy in multiple sclerosis (dated by TCRdb to about 2019). Libraries were constructed by the immunoSEQ multiplex PCR assay. Imported from immuneACCESS, the table was reduced by TCRdb to in-frame sequences with V and J called. These copies leave out some clones; in studies compared against another copy, an unresolved V gene accounts for under half, and the cause of the remainder is not known. This sample is represented by some 94,000 clones; 92% of them were singletons. Clones ranked in the top ten supply approximately 1.4% of the sample. This specimen consisted of peripheral blood, obtained in the first trimester of pregnancy. Receptor source: a female donor with multiple sclerosis, enrolled in a pregnancy study.

This chain connects TRBV30 to TRBJ2-2, with a possible D match to TRBD2 (5 bases). V lost 2 bases, J lost 7 bases, and 11 bases lay in between. CDR1 GTSNPN and CDR2 SVGIG come from the germline V gene (reference sequence). CDR3 length: 13 residues. The CDR3 loop reads CAWSRSGLGELFF. The CDR3 coding sequence is TGTGCCTGGAGTCGAAGCGGTCTCGGGGAGCTGTTTTTT.

The V call is TRBV6-4, the J call TRBJ1-1, with TRBD1 as a possible D gene (5 bases). The CDR3 has 13 amino acids. The germline V gene has CDR1 MRHNA and CDR2 SNTAGT. The V and J ends lost 2 bases and 8 bases respectively, with 12 bases between them. CDR3 region: CASSDGWGEEAFF. The CDR3 bases are TGTGCCAGCAGTGACGGTTGGGGGGAGGAAGCTTTCTTT.

This clone came up once. The chain uses TRBV2 and TRBJ1-2, with D maybe TRBD1 (6 bases). The V gene's germline CDR1 is SNHLY and CDR2 FYNNEI. The CDR3 spans 15 residues. Deletions cut 6 bases from V and 8 bases from J, with 22 bases between. The CDR3 nucleotides read TGTGCCAGCAGCCTAATACAGGGTTCCATCGCGGGCTACACCTTC. It specifies CASSLIQGSIAGYTF.

This clone was recorded only once. In nucleotides, the CDR3 is TGTGCCAGCTCACCATCTGTAGCGACTTTGAGCAATCAGCCCCAGCATTTT. It codes for CASSPSVATLSNQPQHF. V usage is TRBV18 and J usage is TRBJ1-5, with D unclear. The CDR3 contains 17 residues. V gave up 2 bases and J gave up 1 base, with 15 bases separating them. Germline V gene lookup returns CDR1 KGHSH and CDR2 LQKENI.

Only one count was recorded for this clone. The V gene is TRBV27, the J gene TRBJ2-7, with TRBD1 identical over 9 bases. With 6 bases clipped from V and 10 bases from J, the junction kept 10 bases outside the gene matches. This CDR3 is 13 amino acids long. Germline CDR1 reads MNHEY; CDR2 reads SMNVEV (reference sequence). The CDR3 sequence: CASRGQGFLEQYF. DNA of the CDR3: TGTGCCAGCAGGGGACAGGGTTTTTTGGAACAGTACTTC.

The chain recombines TRBV10-2 with TRBJ1-1, with D possibly TRBD1 on 5 matching bases. This CDR3 spans 12 amino acids. Per germline, CDR1 WSHSY and CDR2 SAAADI. Trimming removed 10 bases at V and 2 bases at J, with 11 bases between. The CDR3 loop is CAITTGNTEAFF. The CDR3 DNA reads as TGCGCCATAACCACAGGTAACACTGAAGCTTTCTTT.

The rearrangement uses TRBV18 and TRBJ2-3; no reliable D call. Trimming pared 3 bases from V and 4 bases from J, leaving 8 bases between. Germline CDR1 is KGHSH and CDR2 is LQKENI. The CDR3 length is 13 residues. The CDR3 here is CASSPPRADTQYF. Written as DNA, the CDR3 is TGTGCCAGCTCACCCCCTCGGGCAGATACGCAGTATTTT.

The chain combines TRBV7-2 with TRBJ2-7; the match to TRBD2 covers 10 bases. The CDR3 covers 14 residues. Losses at the gene ends were 5 bases for V and 3 bases for J; bases not matched to a gene: 4. CDR1 and CDR2 from the germline V gene are SGHTA and FQGNSA. CDR3 region: CASSRRTSGYEQYF. In nucleotides, the CDR3 is TGTGCCAGCAGCCGTAGGACTAGCGGCTACGAGCAGTACTTC. The variable domain in full, with the rest retrieved from reference TRBV7-2 and TRBJ2-7, is GAGVSQSPSNKVTEKGKDVELRCDPISGHTALYWYRQSLGQGLEFLIYFQGNSAPDKSGLPSDRFSAERTGGSVSTLTIQRTQQEDSAVYLCASSRRTSGYEQYFGPGTRLTVT.

The chain uses TRBV28 and TRBJ2-7; 9 positions match TRBD2. The CDR3 is made up of 13 amino acids. The germline V gene encodes CDR1 MDHEN and CDR2 SYDVKM. V lost 10 bases to trimming and J lost 7 bases; unmatched junction nucleotides: 11. The DNA for the CDR3 is TGTGCCATCCAACCGGGACTAGCCATTGAGCAGTACTTC. This sequence encodes CAIQPGLAIEQYF.

J is TRBJ1-1 and V is TRBV14; D uncertain. The germline V gene encodes CDR1 SGHDN and CDR2 FVKESK. The CDR3 is made up of 16 amino acids. V was shortened by 0 bases and J by 5 bases, with 16 bases between the two germline ends. As DNA, the CDR3 is TGTGCCAGCAGCCAAGATAAGGCTTGGGAGAGGACTGAAGCTTTCTTT. As protein: CASSQDKAWERTEAFF.

This chain links TRBV28 with TRBJ2-7; maybe TRBD2 (6 bases). V lost 4 bases, J lost 2 bases, and 15 bases lay in between. This CDR3 contains 15 residues. Germline lookup yields CDR1 MDHEN and CDR2 SYDVKM. The CDR3 coding sequence is TGTGCCAGCAGTTCGGTAGCGGTACCACCCTACGAGCAGTACTTC. Amino acid sequence: CASSSVAVPPYEQYF.

This clone was seen only a few times. The chain has TRBV5-1 and TRBJ2-7, with D unresolved. The CDR3 is made up of 11 amino acids. Germline CDR1 reads SGHRS; CDR2 reads YFSETQ. Trimming removed 4 bases from V and 0 bases from J, with 2 bases in between. CDR3 loop: CASSRSYEQYF. CDR3 DNA sequence: TGCGCCAGCAGCCGCTCCTACGAGCAGTACTTC.

This chain's CDR3 is CASKREKGQYF. DNA of the CDR3: TGTGCCAGTAAGCGGGAGAAGGGCCAGTACTTC. The J gene is TRBJ2-5, the V gene TRBV2, with 8 nucleotides matching TRBD2. The CDR3 runs 11 residues. The V gene end was trimmed by 9 bases and the J gene end by 10 bases; junction bases not matched to a gene: 7. Germline-derived CDR1 and CDR2 are SNHLY and FYNNEI.

In nucleotides, the CDR3 is TGTGCCACCAGCAGAGGCGGCGGACAGGCGGAGACCCAGTACTTC. Residues: CATSRGGGQAETQYF. The chain uses TRBV15 and TRBJ2-5; 7 nucleotides match TRBD1. This CDR3 region has 15 residues. Per germline, CDR1 LNHNV and CDR2 YYDKDF (reference sequence). V was clipped by 1 base and J by 5 bases; unmatched bases: 7. Looking up the rest from reference TRBV15 and TRBJ2-5 gives the full variable domain: DAMVIQNPRYQVTQFGKPVTLSCSQTLNHNVMYWYQQKSSQAPKLLFHYYDKDFNNEADTPDNFQSRRPNTSFCFLDIRSPGLGDTAMYLCATSRGGGQAETQYFGPGTRLLVL.

This clone has just one count. This chain uses TRBV7-3 with TRBJ2-3; 8 positions agree with TRBD1. V trimming: 2 bases; J trimming: 2 bases; junction bases outside the gene matches: 3. CDR3 length equals 15 residues. Germline CDR1 SGHTA, CDR2 FQGTGA. Here the CDR3 reads CASSLGQGYTDTQYF. For the CDR3, the DNA is TGTGCCAGCAGCTTAGGACAGGGATACACAGATACGCAGTATTTT. The full variable domain, rest sourced from reference TRBV7-3 and TRBJ2-3, is GAGVSQTPSNKVTEKGKYVELRCDPISGHTALYWYRQSLGQGPEFLIYFQGTGAADDSGLPNDRFFAVRPEGSVSTLKIQRTERGDSAVYLCASSLGQGYTDTQYFGPGTRLTVL.

The chain combines TRBV5-1 with TRBJ2-1, with unresolved D. This CDR3 has 13 residues. Trimming left V 4 bases short and J 5 bases short, with 10 bases between. CDR1 and CDR2 from the germline V gene are SGHRS and YFSETQ. CDR3 sequence: CASSRRVNNEQFF. The CDR3 nucleotides are TGCGCCAGCAGCCGCCGGGTAAACAATGAGCAGTTCTTC.

V and J are TRBV6-1 and TRBJ2-2; no reliable D call. The CDR3 covers 15 residues. CDR1 MNHNS and CDR2 SASEGT come from the germline V gene. Trimming pared 0 bases from V and 2 bases from J, leaving 7 bases between. The DNA of the CDR3 is TGTGCCAGCAGTGAAGCCAACAGCAACACCGGGGAGCTGTTTTTT. This gives the protein CASSEANSNTGELFF.

A single count supports this clone. This chain uses TRBV19 with TRBJ2-5; D possibly corresponds to TRBD1 (5 bases). Germline values: CDR1 LNHDA, CDR2 SQIVND (reference sequence). Trimming took off 9 bases at V and 1 base at J, with 15 bases between the two ends. This CDR3 has 14 residues. The CDR3 nucleotides are TGTGCCAGGCTAATAAAGACAGTCCAAGAGACCCAGTACTTC. It codes for CARLIKTVQETQYF.

The V call is TRBV2, the J call TRBJ2-2; 11 bases fit TRBD1. Germline V gene sequence: CDR1 SNHLY, CDR2 FYNNEI. Germline trimming cut 3 bases from V and 6 bases from J; bases unmatched to any gene: 3. This CDR3 is built from 15 residues. The CDR3 loop is CASSEGTGGAGELFF. CDR3 coding DNA: TGTGCCAGCAGTGAGGGGACAGGGGGGGCCGGGGAGCTGTTTTTT.

V usage is TRBV9 and J usage is TRBJ2-3; TRBD2 might be the D (6 bases). This CDR3 spans 13 amino acids. Germline CDR1 reads SGDLS; CDR2 reads YYNGEE. V lost 4 bases to trimming and J lost 4 bases, with 10 bases between them. The CDR3 here is CASSRRRADTQYF. In nucleotides, the CDR3 is TGTGCCAGCAGCCGTAGGAGGGCAGATACGCAGTATTTT. The full variable domain, its missing parts supplied by reference TRBV9 and TRBJ2-3, is DSGVTQTPKHLITATGQRVTLRCSPRSGDLSVYWYQQSLDQGLQFLIQYYNGEERAKGNILERFSAQQFPDLHSELNLSSLELGDSALYFCASSRRRADTQYFGPGTRLTVL.

The chain recombines TRBV5-1 with TRBJ1-2, with no clear D. Trimming shortened V by 0 bases and J by 9 bases, and 27 bases separated the two germline ends. CDR1 is SGHRS, CDR2 YFSETQ, per germline. CDR3 length equals 18 residues. The CDR3 DNA is TGCGCCAGCAGCTTGGCCTTGGGAATTGGGCTGTTAGAGGGTAGCTACACCTTC. Translation gives CASSLALGIGLLEGSYTF.

The V and J genes are TRBV5-4 and TRBJ1-1; D perhaps matches TRBD1 (5 bases). Trimming took off 4 bases at V and 1 base at J, with 14 bases between the two ends. This CDR3 is 15 amino acids long. Germline V gives CDR1 SGHNT, CDR2 YYREEE (reference sequence). The CDR3 DNA follows: TGTGCCAGCAGCCTGGTTCCAGGGTGGAACACTGAAGCTTTCTTT. It yields the protein CASSLVPGWNTEAFF.

This chain uses TRBV19 with TRBJ2-1; TRBD2 matches at 8 bases. V lost 6 bases and J lost 0; bases outside the gene matches: 7. CDR1 LNHDA and CDR2 SQIVND come from the germline V gene (reference sequence). This CDR3 contains 16 residues. CDR3 amino acids: CASRPTSGNSYNEQFF. The DNA for the CDR3 is TGTGCCAGTAGACCCACTAGCGGTAACTCCTACAATGAGCAGTTCTTC.

This clone occurred a few times. This chain connects TRBV27 to TRBJ1-5; 7 bases are shared with TRBD1. The CDR3 has 15 amino acids. The germline CDR1 and CDR2 sequences are MNHEY and SMNVEV (reference sequence). Germline trimming cut 7 bases from V and 3 bases from J; bases unmatched to any gene: 9. The CDR3 DNA is TGTGCCAGCAAGTGGGCAGGGGGAAACAATCAGCCCCAGCATTTT. Residues: CASKWAGGNNQPQHF.

This clone has only one observation. V usage is TRBV9 and J usage is TRBJ2-2; 9 bases align to TRBD2. Trimming removed 4 bases from V and 2 bases from J; junction bases left unmatched: 6. CDR1 SGDLS and CDR2 YYNGEE come from the germline V gene. CDR3 length equals 16 residues. CDR3 DNA sequence: TGTGCCAGCAGCTTAAGACTAGCGGAAAACACCGGGGAGCTGTTTTTT. Amino acid sequence: CASSLRLAENTGELFF.

This clone was observed once. This chain links TRBV29-1 with TRBJ2-7; 7 bases map to TRBD2. The CDR3 sequence is 11 residues long. Germline V lookup: CDR1 SQVTM, CDR2 ANQGSEA. Unmatched junction bases numbered 6, after V lost 6 bases and J lost 7 bases. The CDR3 DNA is TGCAGCGTCAGGACTAGAAATGAGCAGTACTTC. It translates to CSVRTRNEQYF.

The chain links TRBV18 to TRBJ1-2; a possible D gene is TRBD1 (6 bases). The CDR3 has 13 amino acids. V was cut by 3 bases and J by 3 bases, with 8 bases left in between. Looked up from germline, CDR1 is KGHSH and CDR2 is LQKENI. The DNA for the CDR3 is TGTGCCAGCTCACCGAACAGGGACTATGGCTACACCTTC. This translates into CASSPNRDYGYTF.